These 26 T cell receptor beta chains came from one sample sequenced in a study of T-cell reconstitution after alpha-beta-depleted transplantation in children. A library of TCRbeta sequences, prepared with unique molecular identifiers, was generated. TCRdb re-called the PCR reads through MiXCR, storing one row per CDR3 protein. This table has around 200,000 distinct CDR3 sequences, about 8.4% appearing once. The material was PBMCs, mostly from graft donor cells, obtained 360 days after TCRalphabeta/CD19-depleted stem cell transplant. These receptor sequences come from a male patient between 2 and 9 years old who had a stem cell transplant for acute myeloid leukemia, so the T cells may come from the graft donor.

This clonotype was counted many times. The DNA for the CDR3 is TGTGCCAGCAACCCACGGCGCAATGAGCAGTTCTTC. Protein product: CASNPRRNEQFF. The chain joins TRBV21-1 to TRBJ2-1. TRBV21-1 is termed a pseudogene. The CDR3 length is 12 residues.

J is TRBJ2-4 and V is TRBV15; 10 nucleotides match TRBD2. V was clipped by 0 bases and J by 6 bases; unmatched bases: 11. This CDR3 spans 18 amino acids. Germline V gives CDR1 LNHNV, CDR2 YYDKDF (reference sequence). The CDR3 loop is CATSRDQESGLAVNIQYF. CDR3 DNA sequence: TGTGCCACCAGCAGAGATCAAGAATCCGGACTAGCGGTAAACATTCAGTACTTC.

The V and J genes are TRBV12-3 or TRBV12-4 and TRBJ1-5; D is unresolved. This CDR3 is 16 amino acids long. The V gene lost 1 base and the J gene lost 3 bases, with 13 bases spanning the gap. The CDR3 region has the DNA TGTGCCAGCAGTTTAGGGTCCGGAAGGATCAATCAGCCCCAGCATTTT. It encodes CASSLGSGRINQPQHF.

Comments on this clonotype: As the CDR3 is not closed by the conserved phenylalanine or tryptophan, this likely results from a read error. The V call is TRBV12-3 or TRBV12-4, the J call TRBJ1-3; 7 bases fit TRBD1. CDR3 size: 14 residues. The V segment lost 2 bases and the J segment 4 bases; nucleotides outside the gene matches: 2. The CDR3 nucleotides read TGTGCCAGCAGTTTAAAGGGGGCAGGAAACACCATATATTCT. Its translation is CASSLKGAGNTIYS.

This clonotype showed up many times. The J gene is TRBJ2-2, the V gene TRBV2; unclear D gene. Germline CDR1 and CDR2: SNHLY and FYNNEI. This CDR3 has 11 residues. Trimming left V 7 bases short and J 4 bases short, with 4 bases between. The CDR3 here is CASKGTGELFF. DNA of the CDR3: TGTGCCAGCAAAGGCACCGGGGAGCTGTTTTTT.

In its sample, this clonotype was seen a few times. CDR3 sequence (DNA): TGCAGTGCTAGAGATCTTAAGCGGGAGAACAATGAGCAGTTCTTC. Translating it yields CSARDLKRENNEQFF. The chain employs TRBV20-1 and TRBJ2-1; TRBD2 matches at 8 bases. This CDR3 is 15 amino acids long. CDR1 is DFQATT and CDR2 is SNEGSKA in the germline V gene (reference sequence). Trimming removed 0 bases from V and 5 bases from J; junction bases left unmatched: 6.

The V gene is TRBV6-2 or TRBV6-3, the J gene TRBJ2-7; D not certain. The V and J ends lost 0 bases and 0 bases respectively, with 12 bases between them. Germline V CDR1 and CDR2: MNHEY, SVGEGT. CDR3 length equals 16 residues. CDR3 loop: CASSYSWVHISYEQYF. The CDR3 DNA follows: TGTGCCAGCAGTTACTCGTGGGTCCATATCTCCTACGAGCAGTACTTC.

The genes are TRBV2 and TRBJ2-1, with 11 positions matching TRBD1. Germline V gives CDR1 SNHLY, CDR2 FYNNEI. The CDR3 consists of 14 residues. After removal of 11 bases from V and 8 bases from J, the junction contained 11 bases not matched to a gene. The CDR3 protein is CAGPGQGDIDEQFF. The DNA of the CDR3 is TGTGCCGGCCCGGGACAGGGGGATATCGATGAGCAGTTCTTC.

This clonotype was observed a few times. The chain has TRBV6-5 and TRBJ2-3, with D perhaps TRBD2 (7 bases). This CDR3 region has 16 residues. V lost 0 bases to trimming and J lost 1 base, with 11 bases between them. Looked up from germline, CDR1 is MNHEY and CDR2 is SVGAGI. CDR3 DNA sequence: TGTGCCAGCAGTTACTCGGGGGGGCTCGGCACAGATACGCAGTATTTT. Amino acid sequence: CASSYSGGLGTDTQYF.

This clonotype was detected many times. V gene TRBV12-3 or TRBV12-4 combines with J gene TRBJ2-1; D is ambiguous. The CDR3 is 12 amino acids. Deletions cut 5 bases from V and 4 bases from J, with 6 bases between. CDR3 residues: CASSTEYNEQFF. The CDR3 DNA reads as TGTGCCAGCAGTACAGAATACAATGAGCAGTTCTTC.

This clonotype was seen a few times. V gene TRBV12-3 or TRBV12-4 combines with J gene TRBJ2-7; unclear D gene. V was cut by 5 bases and J by 1 base, with 18 bases left in between. This CDR3 region has 16 residues. In DNA form, the CDR3 reads TGTGCCAGCAGTCAAAGACTGAACCTCGGATCCTACGAGCAGTACTTC. Its translation is CASSQRLNLGSYEQYF.

The chain uses TRBV5-6 and TRBJ1-3, with unresolved D. The CDR3 extends over 14 amino acids. CDR1 and CDR2 from the germline V gene are SGHDT and YYEEEE. The V gene lost 4 bases and the J gene lost 3 bases, with 11 bases spanning the gap. The CDR3 is CASSPTMSGNTIYF. In nucleotides, the CDR3 is TGTGCCAGCAGCCCGACCATGAGTGGAAACACCATATATTTT. Full variable domain (remainder filled in from reference TRBV5-6 and TRBJ1-3): DAGVTQSPTHLIKTRGQQVTLRCSPKSGHDTVSWYQQALGQGPQFIFQYYEEEERQRGNFPDRFSGHQFPNYSSELNVNALLLGDSALYLCASSPTMSGNTIYFGEGSWLTVV.

This clonotype was seen only a few times. The chain has TRBV20-1 and TRBJ2-3; TRBD2 matches 10 bases. The CDR3 has 15 residues. The trim removed 0 bases at V and 1 base at J, leaving 1 base unmatched. Germline CDR1 and CDR2: DFQATT and SNEGSKA (reference sequence). The CDR3, as DNA: TGCAGTGCTAGAGATCTAGCGGGGGGCACAGATACGCAGTATTTT. This codes for CSARDLAGGTDTQYF.

Here the CDR3 reads CASSSPDGPLSNQPQHF. The CDR3 DNA is TGTGCCAGCAGTAGCCCGGACGGCCCACTTAGCAATCAGCCCCAGCATTTT. This chain links TRBV12-3 or TRBV12-4 with TRBJ1-5; D is uncertain. This CDR3 has 17 residues. With 5 bases removed from V and 0 bases from J, the gap between germline ends came to 17 bases.

The chain's CDR3 is CASSYTQGHSYEQYV. DNA for the CDR3: TGTGCCAGCAGTTACACCCAGGGTCATTCCTACGAGCAGTACGTC. The chain links TRBV6-5 to TRBJ2-7; D possibly corresponds to TRBD1 (5 bases). The CDR3 consists of 15 residues. Germline-derived CDR1 and CDR2 are MNHEY and SVGAGI. V was cut by 2 bases and J by 1 base, with 12 bases left in between.

The chain uses TRBV28 and TRBJ2-1; 7 positions agree with TRBD2. The trim removed 5 bases at V and 1 base at J, leaving 11 bases unmatched. CDR1 is MDHEN and CDR2 is SYDVKM in the germline V gene. CDR3 length equals 17 residues. The CDR3 DNA is TGTGCCAGCAGTCAACCTAGACTAGCCCTATCCTACAATGAGCAGTTCTTC. Amino acids: CASSQPRLALSYNEQFF.

Ten or more counts support this clonotype. This sequence joins TRBV4-2 and TRBJ2-1; TRBD1 might be the D (5 bases). The ends were cut back, 1 base at V and 10 bases at J, with 14 bases in the middle. Germline values: CDR1 LGHNA, CDR2 YNFKEQ. This CDR3 comprises 14 residues. The CDR3 DNA is TGTGCCAGCAGCCAAGCTCCCTCGTACAGGGAGCAGTTCTTC. As protein: CASSQAPSYREQFF.

This clonotype has ten or more counts. This chain links TRBV28 with TRBJ2-3; D is perhaps TRBD2 (5 bases). V lost 6 bases to trimming and J lost 2 bases, with 15 bases between them. This CDR3 region has 15 residues. Germline CDR1 is MDHEN and CDR2 is SYDVKM. CDR3 sequence reads: CASSLASQDTDTQYF. The DNA of the CDR3 is TGTGCCAGCAGCCTAGCTTCCCAGGACACAGATACGCAGTATTTT.

The chain combines TRBV29-1 with TRBJ2-5; D possibly matches TRBD1 or TRBD2 (6 bases each). The germline V and J ends were trimmed by 4 bases and 1 base, with 13 bases remaining between them. This CDR3 is 14 amino acids long. Germline loops: CDR1 SQVTM, CDR2 ANQGSEA. The CDR3 DNA is TGCAGCGTTGGATCGCGGGACACCCAAGAGACCCAGTACTTC. It encodes CSVGSRDTQETQYF.

There are many counts of this clonotype. This chain connects TRBV20-1 to TRBJ2-1; D may be TRBD2 (6 bases). V lost 5 bases to trimming and J lost 2 bases, with 7 bases between them. The CDR3 contains 12 residues. Germline CDR1 reads DFQATT; CDR2 reads SNEGSKA (reference sequence). For the CDR3, the DNA is TGCAGTGCTGGGAGGACCTACAATGAGCAGTTCTTC. Its protein product is CSAGRTYNEQFF.

The chain joins TRBV15 to TRBJ2-4; D perhaps matches TRBD1 (6 bases). Germline V gene lookup returns CDR1 LNHNV and CDR2 YYDKDF (reference sequence). The CDR3 is 17 amino acids. The V end was cut by 2 bases, the J end by 0 bases, with 14 bases between. This chain's CDR3 is CATSRPRDNIAKNIQYF. CDR3 sequence (DNA): TGTGCCACCAGCAGACCTCGGGACAATATAGCCAAAAACATTCAGTACTTC. Full variable domain (outside the CDR3, taken from reference TRBV15 and TRBJ2-4): DAMVIQNPRYQVTQFGKPVTLSCSQTLNHNVMYWYQQKSSQAPKLLFHYYDKDFNNEADTPDNFQSRRPNTSFCFLDIRSPGLGDTAMYLCATSRPRDNIAKNIQYFGAGTRLSVL.

The gene calls are TRBV10-3 and TRBJ2-2, with TRBD2 matching 8 bases. This CDR3 is 14 amino acids long. Germline V gene data show CDR1 as ENHRY and CDR2 as SYGVKD. The junction had 4 bases not matched to a gene; V was cut back by 10 bases and J by 0 bases. As DNA, the CDR3 is TGTGCCACCTCGGGACTAGCGAACACCGGGGAGCTGTTTTTT. Its translation: CATSGLANTGELFF.

This clonotype was counted between two and nine times. The chain links TRBV20-1 to TRBJ2-7; D perhaps matches TRBD1 (5 bases). V shed 4 bases and J shed 5 bases, with 18 bases lying between them. Per the germline V gene, CDR1 is DFQATT and CDR2 is SNEGSKA (reference sequence). The CDR3 spans 14 residues. The CDR3 is CSAIRGASGDEQYF. DNA for the CDR3: TGCAGTGCTATCCGTGGGGCTAGTGGCGACGAGCAGTACTTC.

Many counts were recorded for this clonotype. The chain combines TRBV27 with TRBJ1-4, with D unresolved. This CDR3 contains 16 residues. From germline, CDR1 is MNHEY and CDR2 SMNVEV (reference sequence). Trimming pared 1 base from V and 6 bases from J, leaving 15 bases between. The CDR3 loop is CASSLFLGGKDEKLFF. The CDR3 DNA reads as TGTGCCAGCAGTTTATTTTTAGGAGGGAAGGATGAAAAACTGTTTTTT. Complete variable domain (other parts from reference TRBV27 and TRBJ1-4): EAQVTQNPRYLITVTGKKLTVTCSQNMNHEYMSWYRQDPGLGLRQIYYSMNVEVTDKGDVPEGYKVSRKEKRNFPLILESPSPNQTSLYFCASSLFLGGKDEKLFFGSGTQLSVL.

The V call is TRBV12-3 or TRBV12-4, the J call TRBJ1-5; D gene unclear. Trimming took 2 bases from V and 8 from J, leaving 13 bases between them. This CDR3 region has 14 residues. CDR3 nucleotides: TGTGCCAGCAGTTTACAGGCAGGATGGGAGCCCCAGCATTTT. Translation: CASSLQAGWEPQHF.

The chain is built from TRBV12-3 or TRBV12-4 and TRBJ2-7; D possibly corresponds to TRBD2 (6 bases). Trimming removed 6 bases at V and 1 base at J, with 16 bases between. The CDR3 length is 15 residues. CDR3 loop: CASSRWGAGSYEQYF. The CDR3 DNA follows: TGTGCCAGCAGCCGGTGGGGTGCGGGATCCTACGAGCAGTACTTC.